This TCR beta chain was recorded in a study of siplizumab effects on memory and regulatory T cells. Trimming took off 1 base at V and 0 bases at J, with 8 bases between the two ends. CDR1 and CDR2 from the germline V gene are SGHNT and YYREEE (reference sequence). This CDR3 is 15 amino acids long. Only in-frame clones appear in the TCRdb table, and some are missing; sequencing was by immunoSEQ multiplex PCR. The data contain some 81,000 clones, roughly 94% of them singletons. The TCR originated in a human donor in good health. The chain links TRBV5-4 to TRBJ2-1, with D perhaps matching TRBD1 (6 bases). The sample consisted of CD8+ T cells sorted from blood. Written as DNA, the CDR3 is TGTGCCAGCAGCTTGCCGGACAGCTCCTACAATGAGCAGTTCTTC. Protein sequence: CASSLPDSSYNEQFF.